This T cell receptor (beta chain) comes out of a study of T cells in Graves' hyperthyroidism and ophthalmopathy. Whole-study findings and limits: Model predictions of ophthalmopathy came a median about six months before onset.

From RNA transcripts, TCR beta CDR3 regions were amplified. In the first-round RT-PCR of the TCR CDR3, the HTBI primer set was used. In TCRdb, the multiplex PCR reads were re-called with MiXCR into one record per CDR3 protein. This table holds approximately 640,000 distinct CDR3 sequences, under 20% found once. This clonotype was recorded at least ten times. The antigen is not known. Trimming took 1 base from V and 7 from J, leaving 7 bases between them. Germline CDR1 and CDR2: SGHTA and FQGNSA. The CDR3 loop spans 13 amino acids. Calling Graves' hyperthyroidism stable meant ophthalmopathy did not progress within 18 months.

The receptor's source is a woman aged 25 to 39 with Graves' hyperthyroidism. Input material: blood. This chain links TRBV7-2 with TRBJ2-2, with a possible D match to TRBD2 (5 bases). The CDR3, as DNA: TGTGCCAGCAGCTTAGTAGCGAGCGGGGAGCTGTTTTTT. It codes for CASSLVASGELFF.